This TCR beta chain originates from a study of early stage breast cancer tumors. Study summary: ER+/PR+/HER2- status applied to about 75% of the 16 invasive breast tumors. Approximately 10-fold was the mean read coverage per sample. Whole-study findings and limits: Chain pairing and CD4, CD8 or FOXP3 expression were not captured. In about 90% of the 16 patients, blood comparison separated tumor from normal breast.

Trimming left V 5 bases short and J 6 bases short, with 14 bases between. The CDR3 covers 14 residues. Germline values: CDR1 SGHVS, CDR2 FNYEAQ. Notes on this clone: Its specificity is not known.

Produced via immunoSEQ multiplex PCR; TCRdb's table is partial and in-frame only. The profile shows tens of thousands of clones, less than 75% of them singletons. The chain has TRBV7-6 and TRBJ2-1, with D tentatively TRBD1 or TRBD2 (5 bases each). Sequenced material: breast tumor tissue. The sequence derives from a person aged 45 to 59 with breast cancer. CDR3 coding DNA: TGTGCCAGCAGCCCGGCCGGGGCCTCCAATGAGCAGTTCTTC. It is translated as CASSPAGASNEQFF.